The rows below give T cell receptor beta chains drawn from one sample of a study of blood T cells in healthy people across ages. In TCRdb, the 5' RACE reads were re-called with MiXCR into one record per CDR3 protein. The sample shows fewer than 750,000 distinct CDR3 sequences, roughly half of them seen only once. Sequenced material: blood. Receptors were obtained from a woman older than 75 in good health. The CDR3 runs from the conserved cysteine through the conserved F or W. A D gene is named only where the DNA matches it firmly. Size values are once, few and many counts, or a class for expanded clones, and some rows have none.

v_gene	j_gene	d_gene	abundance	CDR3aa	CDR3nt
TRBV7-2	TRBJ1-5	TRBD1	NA	CASSPDRENQPQHF	TGTGCCAGCAGCCCGGACAGGGAAAATCAGCCCCAGCATTTT
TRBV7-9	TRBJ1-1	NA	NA	CASSFLADTEAFF	TGTGCCAGCAGCTTTCTGGCGGACACTGAAGCTTTCTTT
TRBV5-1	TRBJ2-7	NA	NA	CASSKAFSSYEQYF	TGCGCCAGCAGCAAGGCATTTAGCTCCTACGAGCAGTACTTC
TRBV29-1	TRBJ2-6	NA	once	CSVPGTGANVLTF	TGCAGCGTGCCCGGGACTGGGGCCAACGTCCTGACTTTC
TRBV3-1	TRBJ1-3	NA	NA	CASSRNRLTSGNTIYF	TGTGCCAGCAGCAGAAACAGGCTAACCTCTGGAAACACCATATATTTT
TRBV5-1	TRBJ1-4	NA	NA	CASSLAGMLTNEKLFF	TGCGCCAGCAGCTTGGCCGGGATGTTAACTAATGAAAAACTGTTTTTT
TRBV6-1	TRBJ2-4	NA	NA	CASSPWDLVAKNIQYF	TGTGCCAGCAGTCCTTGGGACCTCGTGGCCAAAAACATTCAGTACTTC
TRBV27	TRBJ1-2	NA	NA	CASGHTYGYTF	TGTGCCAGCGGCCACACCTATGGCTACACCTTC
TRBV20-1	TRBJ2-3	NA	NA	CSARDPLGGVTDTQYF	TGCAGTGCTCGGGATCCCTTAGGGGGGGTCACAGATACGCAGTATTTT
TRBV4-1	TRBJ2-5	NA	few	CASSQDWGRETQYF	TGCGCCAGCAGCCAAGATTGGGGACGGGAGACCCAGTACTTC
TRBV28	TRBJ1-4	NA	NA	CASSLRQRNEKLFF	TGTGCCAGCAGTTTGAGACAGCGTAATGAAAAACTGTTTTTT
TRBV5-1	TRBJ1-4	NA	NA	CAGRSGGSNEKLFF	TGTGCCGGCAGATCGGGGGGATCTAATGAAAAACTGTTTTTT
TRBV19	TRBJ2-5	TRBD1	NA	CASSPGTGGETQYF	TGTGCCAGTAGTCCCGGGACAGGGGGCGAGACCCAGTACTTC
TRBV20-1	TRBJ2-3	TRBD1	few	CSARDMDRGGDTQYF	TGCAGTGCTAGAGATATGGACAGGGGAGGAGATACGCAGTATTTT
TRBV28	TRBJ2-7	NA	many	CASSFPGSYEQYF	TGTGCCAGCAGTTTCCCAGGCTCCTACGAGCAGTACTTC
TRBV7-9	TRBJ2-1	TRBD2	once	CASSLETSGNNEQFF	TGTGCCAGCAGCTTAGAGACTAGCGGAAATAATGAGCAGTTCTTC
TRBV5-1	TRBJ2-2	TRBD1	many	CATKTGTGTGELFF	TGCGCCACCAAGACCGGGACAGGGACCGGGGAGCTGTTTTTT
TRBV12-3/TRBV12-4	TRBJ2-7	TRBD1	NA	CASTRGDRSYEQYF	TGTGCCAGCACTCGAGGGGACAGGTCCTACGAGCAGTACTTC
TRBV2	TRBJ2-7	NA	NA	CASSGMTVYEQYF	TGTGCCAGCAGTGGCATGACAGTCTACGAGCAGTACTTC
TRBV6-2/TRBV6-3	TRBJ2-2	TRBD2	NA	CASTGLAGNGELFF	TGTGCCAGCACCGGACTAGCGGGGAACGGGGAGCTGTTTTTT
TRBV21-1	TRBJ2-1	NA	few	CASPEGPNRRFTYNEQFF	TGTGCCAGCCCTGAGGGCCCGAACCGGCGATTTACCTACAATGAGCAGTTCTTC
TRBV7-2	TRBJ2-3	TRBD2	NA	CASSLVAGTRFTDTQYF	TGTGCCAGCAGCTTGGTAGCCGGGACTAGATTCACAGATACGCAGTATTTT
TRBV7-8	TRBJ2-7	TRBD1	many	CASSLVGTGDYEQYF	TGTGCCAGCAGCTTGGTGGGGACAGGGGACTACGAGCAGTACTTC
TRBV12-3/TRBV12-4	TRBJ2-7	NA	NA	CASSFGLESYEQYF	TGTGCCAGCAGTTTCGGCCTGGAGAGCTACGAGCAGTACTTC
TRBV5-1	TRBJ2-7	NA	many	CASSLRLESSYEQYF	TGCGCCAGCAGCCTACGACTCGAAAGCTCCTACGAGCAGTACTTC
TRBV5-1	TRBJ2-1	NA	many	CASSFPTQGQFF	TGCGCCAGCAGCTTTCCGACCCAAGGGCAGTTCTTC
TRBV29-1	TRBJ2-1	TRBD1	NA	CSVAPGQGYNEQFF	TGCAGCGTTGCCCCGGGACAGGGATACAACGAGCAGTTCTTC
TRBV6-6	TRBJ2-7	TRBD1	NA	CASSYETGAIEYF	TGTGCCAGCAGTTACGAGACAGGGGCAATCGAGTACTTC
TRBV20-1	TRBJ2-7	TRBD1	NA	CSAATPGQAYEQYF	TGCAGTGCGGCCACTCCGGGACAGGCCTACGAGCAGTACTTC
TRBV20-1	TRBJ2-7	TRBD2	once	CSARGASGNNEQYF	TGCAGTGCTAGAGGGGCTAGCGGGAACAATGAGCAGTACTTC
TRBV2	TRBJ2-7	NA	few	CASSQHPAISDEQYF	TGTGCCAGCAGCCAACATCCAGCAATCTCGGATGAGCAGTACTTC
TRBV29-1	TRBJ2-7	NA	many	CSVADSYSSYEQYF	TGCAGCGTCGCGGACAGCTATAGCTCCTACGAGCAGTACTTC
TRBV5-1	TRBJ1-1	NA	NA	CASSLIGLTEAFF	TGCGCCAGCAGCTTGATAGGGCTTACTGAAGCTTTCTTT
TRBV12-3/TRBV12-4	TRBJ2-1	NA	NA	CASSLDLAGEQFF	TGTGCCAGCAGTTTAGACCTTGCCGGTGAGCAGTTCTTC
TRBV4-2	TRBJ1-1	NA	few	CASSQVKTGGTEAFF	TGTGCCAGCAGCCAGGTGAAGACGGGGGGCACTGAAGCTTTCTTT
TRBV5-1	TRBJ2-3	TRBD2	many	CASSLESGGKTDTQYF	TGCGCCAGCAGCTTGGAGAGCGGGGGAAAGACAGATACGCAGTATTTT
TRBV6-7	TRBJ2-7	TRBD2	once	CASSYSRLAGPSYEQYF	TGTGCCAGCAGTTACTCGAGACTAGCGGGACCCTCCTACGAGCAGTACTTC
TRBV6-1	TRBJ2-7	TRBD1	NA	CASSENRGYEQYF	TGTGCCAGCAGTGAGAACAGGGGCTACGAGCAGTACTTC
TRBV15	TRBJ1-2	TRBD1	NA	CATRRTGADYGYTF	TGTGCCACCAGGAGGACAGGGGCGGACTATGGCTACACCTTC
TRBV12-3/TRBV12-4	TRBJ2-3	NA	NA	CASSLRASADAQYF	TGTGCCAGCAGTTTAAGGGCTAGCGCAGATGCGCAGTATTTT
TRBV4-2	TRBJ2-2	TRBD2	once	CASSRTSGATNTGELFF	TGTGCCAGCAGCCGGACTAGCGGGGCTACGAACACCGGGGAGCTGTTTTTT
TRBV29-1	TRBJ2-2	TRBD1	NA	CSGKRQGAGGELFF	TGCAGCGGGAAAAGACAGGGGGCCGGCGGGGAGCTGTTTTTT